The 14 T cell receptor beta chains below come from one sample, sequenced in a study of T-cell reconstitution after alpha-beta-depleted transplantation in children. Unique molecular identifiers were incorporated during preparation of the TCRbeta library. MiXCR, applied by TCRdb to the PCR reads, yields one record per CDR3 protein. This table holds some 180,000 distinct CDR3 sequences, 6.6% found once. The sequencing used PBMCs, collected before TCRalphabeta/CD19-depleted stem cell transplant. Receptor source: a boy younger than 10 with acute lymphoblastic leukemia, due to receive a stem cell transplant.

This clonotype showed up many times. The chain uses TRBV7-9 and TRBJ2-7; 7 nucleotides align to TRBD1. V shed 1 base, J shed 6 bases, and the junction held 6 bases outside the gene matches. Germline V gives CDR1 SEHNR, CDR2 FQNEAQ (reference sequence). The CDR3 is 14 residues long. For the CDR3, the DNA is TGTGCCAGCAGCTTAGAGACAGGGTGGGGCGAGCAGTACTTC. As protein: CASSLETGWGEQYF.

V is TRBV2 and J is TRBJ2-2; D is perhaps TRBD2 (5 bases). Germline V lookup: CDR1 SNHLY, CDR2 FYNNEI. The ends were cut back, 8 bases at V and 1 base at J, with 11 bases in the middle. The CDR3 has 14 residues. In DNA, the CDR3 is TGTGCCAGCCGTGGCGCGGGGAACACCGGGGAGCTGTTTTTT. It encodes CASRGAGNTGELFF.

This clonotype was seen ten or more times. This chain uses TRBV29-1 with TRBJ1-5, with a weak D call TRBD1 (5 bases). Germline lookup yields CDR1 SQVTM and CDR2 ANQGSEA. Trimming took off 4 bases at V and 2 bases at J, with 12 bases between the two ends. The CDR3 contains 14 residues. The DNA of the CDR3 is TGCAGCGTTGTTGGGGCAGAGCGCAATCAGCCCCAGCATTTT. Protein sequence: CSVVGAERNQPQHF.

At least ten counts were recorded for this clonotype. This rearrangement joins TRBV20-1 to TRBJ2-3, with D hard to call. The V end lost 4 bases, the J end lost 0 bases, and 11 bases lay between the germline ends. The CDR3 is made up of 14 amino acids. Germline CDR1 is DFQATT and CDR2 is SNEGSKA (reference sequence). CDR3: CSAIAEKSTDTQYF. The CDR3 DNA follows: TGCAGTGCTATCGCTGAGAAGAGCACAGATACGCAGTATTTT.

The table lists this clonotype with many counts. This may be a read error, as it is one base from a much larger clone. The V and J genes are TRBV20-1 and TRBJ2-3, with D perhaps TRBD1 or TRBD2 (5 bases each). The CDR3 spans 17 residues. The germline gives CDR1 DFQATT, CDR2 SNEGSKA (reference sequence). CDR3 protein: CCARDYRGSGRTDTQYF. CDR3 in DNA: TGCTGTGCTAGAGATTATAGGGGCAGCGGACGCACAGATACGCAGTATTTT.

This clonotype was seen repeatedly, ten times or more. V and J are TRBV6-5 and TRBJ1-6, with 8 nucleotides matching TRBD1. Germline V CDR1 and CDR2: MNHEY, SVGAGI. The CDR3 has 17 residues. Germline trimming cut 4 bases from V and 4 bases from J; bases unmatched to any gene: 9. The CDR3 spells CASSLAGTGYYNSPLHF. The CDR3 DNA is TGTGCCAGCAGTTTAGCCGGGACAGGCTATTATAATTCACCCCTCCACTTT.

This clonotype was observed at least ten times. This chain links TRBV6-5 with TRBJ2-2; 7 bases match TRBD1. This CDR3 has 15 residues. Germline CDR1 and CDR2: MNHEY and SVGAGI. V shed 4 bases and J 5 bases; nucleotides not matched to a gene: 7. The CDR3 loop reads CASSSPGQKTGELFF. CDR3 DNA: TGTGCCAGCAGTTCCCCGGGACAGAAGACCGGGGAGCTGTTTTTT.

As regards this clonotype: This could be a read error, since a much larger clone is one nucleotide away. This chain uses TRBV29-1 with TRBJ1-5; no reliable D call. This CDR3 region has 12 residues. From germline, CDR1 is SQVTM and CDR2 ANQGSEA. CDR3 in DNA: TGCAGCGTTGGGTCAGCGAATCATCCCCAGCATTTT. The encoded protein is CSVGSANHPQHF.

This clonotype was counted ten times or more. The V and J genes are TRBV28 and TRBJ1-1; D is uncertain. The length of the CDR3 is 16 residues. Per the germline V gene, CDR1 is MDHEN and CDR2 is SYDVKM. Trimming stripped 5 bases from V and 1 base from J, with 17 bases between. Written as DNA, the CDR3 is TGTGCCAGCAGTGTCGAAAGGTCGCCGGAGAACACTGAAGCTTTCTTT. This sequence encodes CASSVERSPENTEAFF.

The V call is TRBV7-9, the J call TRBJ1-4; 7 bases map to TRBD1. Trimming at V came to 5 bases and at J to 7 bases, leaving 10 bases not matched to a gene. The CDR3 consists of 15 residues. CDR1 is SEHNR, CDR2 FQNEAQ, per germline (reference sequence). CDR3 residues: CASSARLGGTEKLFF. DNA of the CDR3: TGTGCCAGCAGCGCCCGTTTAGGGGGCACTGAAAAACTGTTTTTT. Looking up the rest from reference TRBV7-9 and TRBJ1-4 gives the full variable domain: DTGVSQNPRHKITKRGQNVTFRCDPISEHNRLYWYRQTLGQGPEFLTYFQNEAQLEKSRLLSDRFSAERPKGSFSTLEIQRTEQGDSAMYLCASSARLGGTEKLFFGSGTQLSVL.

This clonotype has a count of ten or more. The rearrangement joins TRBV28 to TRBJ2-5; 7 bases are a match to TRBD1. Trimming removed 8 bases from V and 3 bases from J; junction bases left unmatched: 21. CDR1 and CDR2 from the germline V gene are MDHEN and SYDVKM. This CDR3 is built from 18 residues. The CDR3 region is CASRGFRGRFSLKETQYF. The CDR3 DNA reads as TGTGCCAGCCGCGGCTTTAGGGGGCGATTTAGCCTAAAAGAGACCCAGTACTTC.

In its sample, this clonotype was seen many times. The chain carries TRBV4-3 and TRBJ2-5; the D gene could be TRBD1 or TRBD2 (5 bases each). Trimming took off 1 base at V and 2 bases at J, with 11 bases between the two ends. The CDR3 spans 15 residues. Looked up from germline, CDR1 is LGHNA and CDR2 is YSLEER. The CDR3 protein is CASSQGAWGQETQYF. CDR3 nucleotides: TGCGCCAGCAGCCAAGGGGCCTGGGGGCAAGAGACCCAGTACTTC.

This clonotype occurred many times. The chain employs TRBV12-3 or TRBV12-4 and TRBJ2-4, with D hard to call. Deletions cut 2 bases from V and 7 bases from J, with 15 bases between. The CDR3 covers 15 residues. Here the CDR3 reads CASSLRPDLQNIQYF. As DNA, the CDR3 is TGTGCCAGCAGTTTAAGGCCAGACTTACAGAACATTCAGTACTTC.

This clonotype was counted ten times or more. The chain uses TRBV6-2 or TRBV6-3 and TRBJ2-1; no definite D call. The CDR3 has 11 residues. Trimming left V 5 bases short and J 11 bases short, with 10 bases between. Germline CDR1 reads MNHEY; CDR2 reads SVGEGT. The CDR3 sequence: CASSQPSQQFF. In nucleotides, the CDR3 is TGTGCCAGCAGTCAACCCTCCCAGCAGTTCTTC.